This T cell receptor (beta chain) stems from a study of CD8 T cells in ankylosing spondylitis. Whole-study results and caveats: Seemingly distinctive of ankylosing spondylitis blood was a TCR beta motif formed by eight highly homologous variants.

TCRdb fed the 5' RACE reads into MiXCR, producing one record per CDR3 protein. The sample has 250,000 to 350,000 distinct CDR3 sequences, under 25% seen once. For this clonotype: Antigen unknown.

This CDR3 contains 15 residues. Trimming took 2 bases from V and 0 from J; bases not matched to a gene: 4. Germline-derived CDR1 and CDR2 are DFQATT and SNEGSKA (reference sequence). Sequences were obtained from blood, either unsorted or a sorted T cell fraction (not recorded which). This sequence joins TRBV20-1 and TRBJ2-5, with 9 bases aligning to TRBD1. The TCR was taken from a female donor with ankylosing spondylitis or in good health (not recorded which). The CDR3 is CSARRGQGNQETQYF. The CDR3 nucleotides are TGCAGTGCTAGAAGGGGACAGGGAAACCAAGAGACCCAGTACTTC.